This is a list of T cell receptor beta chains from one sample in a study of shared clonotypes between healthy human individuals. Generated by immunoSEQ multiplex PCR, the TCRdb table keeps only in-frame clones and is missing some. The sample has some 2,500,000 clones, 93% seen once. Material: naive CD4+ T cells from PBMCs. These receptors came from a man between 18 and 29 years old in good health. Some clones in this sample may be carry-over from other donors' samples. The conserved cysteine and the conserved F or W are not part of the CDR3 here. Clone size appears in some rows only: once, few, many, or a class for an expanded clone.

>TRBV6-5|NA
ASQTDSNQPQH
>TRBV5-6|NA
ASSKTGHSYNEQF
>TRBV7-9|NA
ASSLTSINYGYT
>TRBV6-5|NA
AGSYLGQSNQPQH
>TRBV5-4|NA
ASSFGTDANEKLF
>TRBV27|few
ASSREWGGTEAF
>TRBV28|NA
ASSLSGDYGYT
>TRBV10-3|NA
AISAFRDTQY
>TRBV4-1|NA
ASSQALAGDNEQF
>TRBV28|once
ASSSDRRRNEKLF
>TRBV5-1|NA
ASSLGGTGAIEQY
>TRBV29-1|NA
SVEVSVNTEAF
>TRBV7-2|NA
ASSLSLGGAYEQY
>TRBV29-1|NA
SVPSRDRGPMVYGYT
>TRBV4-2|NA
ASRDRDRDPTYEAF
>TRBV7-9|NA
ASSLGTSGIYEQY
>TRBV4-1|NA
ASSQIPGTGASGNTIY
>TRBV19|NA
ASRTIPGQRSGANVLT
>TRBV5-1|NA
ASSPQGGAGYEQY
>TRBV28|NA
ASSLNFGQPQH
>TRBV6-5|NA
ASRGGGRSTGELF
>TRBV18|NA
ASSPAQGERLYEQY
>TRBV9|NA
ASSVGSSGSQETQY
>TRBV25-1|NA
ASSSKPGRGTEAF
>TRBV5-4|NA
ASSSVAEAF
>TRBV11-2|once
ASAGASSYNEQF
>TRBV18|NA
ASSPPAVGMHNEQF
>TRBV9|NA
ASSKYADPWSYNEQF
>TRBV5-4|NA
ASSTGIAYEQY
>TRBV5-1|once
ASTPGMGKFYEQY
>TRBV19|NA
ASSGGLSETQY
>TRBV20-1|NA
SAPSTDTQY
>TRBV2|NA
ASRVDRPQH